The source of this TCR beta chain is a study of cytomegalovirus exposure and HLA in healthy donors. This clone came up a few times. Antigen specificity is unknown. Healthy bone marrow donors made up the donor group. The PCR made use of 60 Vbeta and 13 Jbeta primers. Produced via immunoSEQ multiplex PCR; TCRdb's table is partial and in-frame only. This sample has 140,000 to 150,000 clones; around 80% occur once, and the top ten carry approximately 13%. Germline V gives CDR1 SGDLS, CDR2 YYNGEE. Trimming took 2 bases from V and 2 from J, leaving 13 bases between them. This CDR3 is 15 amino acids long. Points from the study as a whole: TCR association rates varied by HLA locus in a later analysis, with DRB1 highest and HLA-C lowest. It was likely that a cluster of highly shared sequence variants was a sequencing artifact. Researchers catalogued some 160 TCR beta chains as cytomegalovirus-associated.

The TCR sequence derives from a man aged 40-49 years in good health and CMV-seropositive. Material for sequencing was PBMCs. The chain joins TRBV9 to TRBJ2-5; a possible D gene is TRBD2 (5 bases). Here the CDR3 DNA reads TGTGCCAGCAGCGTGGGAGTGAGCCAACAAGAGACCCAGTACTTC. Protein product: CASSVGVSQQETQYF. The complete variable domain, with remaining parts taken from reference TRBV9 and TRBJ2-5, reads DSGVTQTPKHLITATGQRVTLRCSPRSGDLSVYWYQQSLDQGLQFLIQYYNGEERAKGNILERFSAQQFPDLHSELNLSSLELGDSALYFCASSVGVSQQETQYFGPGTRLLVL.